What follows are 26 T cell receptor beta chains derived from one specimen sequenced in a study of neoadjuvant nivolumab and ipilimumab in lung cancer. Measured with immunoSEQ multiplex PCR; TCRdb has only the in-frame clones, and not every one. The sample lists some 25,000 clones; about three quarters were seen once. Here the sequenced sample was tumor tissue, taken after neoadjuvant nivolumab, alone or with ipilimumab, at or shortly before surgery. Receptors originate from an adult with non-small cell lung cancer.

The V call is TRBV2, the J call TRBJ1-1, with a tentative D call TRBD1 (6 bases). The CDR3 sequence is 13 residues long. Germline CDR1 is SNHLY and CDR2 is FYNNEI. Trimming took off 7 bases at V and 1 base at J, with 10 bases between the two ends. The CDR3, as DNA: TGTGCCAGCAATGGACAGCCGAACACTGAAGCTTTCTTT. Translation: CASNGQPNTEAFF.

This clone was seen only a few times. The CDR3 nucleotides read TGTGCCAGCAGTGCCGGGACGTACTTTTACGAGCAGTACTTC. Amino acids: CASSAGTYFYEQYF. V and J are TRBV6-6 and TRBJ2-7; D is perhaps TRBD1 or TRBD2 (5 bases each). The germline V gene encodes CDR1 MNHNY and CDR2 SVGAGI (reference sequence). V was clipped by 5 bases and J by 4 bases, with 15 bases between them. This CDR3 comprises 14 residues.

V usage is TRBV25-1 and J usage is TRBJ1-2; D is possibly TRBD1 (5 bases). V lost 2 bases, J lost 5 bases, and 6 bases lay in between. Per the germline V gene, CDR1 is MGHDK and CDR2 is SYGVNS. This CDR3 comprises 12 residues. The CDR3 loop reads CASSEAGYGYTF. Here the CDR3 DNA reads TGTGCCAGCAGTGAAGCAGGGTATGGCTACACCTTC.

In this sample, this clone is medium-sized. The chain has TRBV7-9 and TRBJ2-5, with TRBD1 matching over 7 bases. This CDR3 spans 15 amino acids. Trimming took 3 bases from V and 7 from J; bases not matched to a gene: 11. Germline CDR1 SEHNR, CDR2 FQNEAQ (reference sequence). CDR3 in amino acids: CASSFSRQGLGTQYF. The CDR3 nucleotides are TGTGCCAGCAGCTTCAGTAGACAGGGCCTCGGGACCCAGTACTTC.

This clone was detected only a few times. The rearrangement uses TRBV7-2 and TRBJ1-1, with D maybe TRBD1 (6 bases). The CDR3 sequence is 15 residues long. Trimming shortened V by 6 bases and J by 3 bases, and 17 bases separated the two germline ends. Germline CDR1 and CDR2: SGHTA and FQGNSA. CDR3 sequence: CASRSTGFLDTEAFF. As DNA, the CDR3 is TGTGCCAGCAGAAGTACAGGGTTCCTGGACACTGAAGCTTTCTTT.

This clone has more than one count but fewer than ten. The chain combines TRBV29-1 with TRBJ1-1; D is ambiguous. The CDR3 contains 12 residues. Germline loops: CDR1 SQVTM, CDR2 ANQGSEA. Between the trimmed V and J ends, which lost 7 bases and 2 bases, there was a span of 11 bases. The CDR3 DNA reads as TGCAGCGCCCTCGACGTCAACACTGAAGCTTTCTTT. Its protein is CSALDVNTEAFF.

The rearrangement links TRBV7-3 to TRBJ2-1; 8 bases are shared with TRBD2. The V segment lost 4 bases and the J segment 8 bases; nucleotides outside the gene matches: 10. Germline loops: CDR1 SGHTA, CDR2 FQGTGA. This CDR3 comprises 15 residues. The CDR3 region is CASSSLGLAGDEQFF. CDR3 nucleotide sequence: TGTGCCAGCAGCTCCCTCGGGCTAGCGGGCGATGAGCAGTTCTTC.

This chain links TRBV7-9 with TRBJ2-2; D is unclear. CDR3 length equals 15 residues. V lost 5 bases to trimming and J lost 4 bases, with 14 bases between them. The V gene's germline CDR1 is SEHNR and CDR2 FQNEAQ (reference sequence). The CDR3 DNA reads as TGTGCCAGCAGCGCCGGACCCTTAGGCACCGGGGAGCTGTTTTTT. Translation gives CASSAGPLGTGELFF.

This clone showed up just once. Compared with germline, one end of the junction differs, possibly owing to a read error. V is TRBV5-1 and J is TRBJ2-5, with a tentative D call TRBD1 (5 bases). The CDR3 covers 14 residues. In germline, CDR1 is SGHRS, CDR2 YFSETQ. The DNA of the CDR3 is TGCGCCAGCAGTTTGGGTTCAGGGTTTGAGACCCAGTACTTC. It specifies CASSLGSGFETQYF.

This chain links TRBV6-1 with TRBJ1-5, with 8 bases fitting TRBD1. Per germline, CDR1 MNHNS and CDR2 SASEGT. The CDR3 runs to 15 residues. V shed 7 bases and J 6 bases; nucleotides not matched to a gene: 11. The CDR3 reads CASNTGQVAPQPQHF. The CDR3 coding sequence is TGTGCCAGCAATACGGGACAGGTAGCACCTCAGCCCCAGCATTTT.

This clone was found a few times. The rearrangement joins TRBV6-1 to TRBJ1-1; unclear D gene. The CDR3 length is 12 residues. Germline V gene sequence: CDR1 MNHNS, CDR2 SASEGT. V lost 7 bases to trimming and J lost 4 bases, with 10 bases between them. The CDR3, as DNA: TGTGCCAGCACGGGCGGTAGCACTGAAGCTTTCTTT. It yields the protein CASTGGSTEAFF.

By its share, this clone is medium-sized. The chain uses TRBV4-3 and TRBJ1-2; D uncertain. CDR3 length: 15 residues. CDR1 and CDR2 from the germline V gene are LGHNA and YSLEER. Trimming shortened V by 0 bases and J by 8 bases, and 16 bases separated the two germline ends. The CDR3 loop reads CASSQDMAGLIGYTF. DNA of the CDR3: TGCGCCAGCAGCCAAGATATGGCCGGTTTAATCGGCTACACCTTC.

This clone was counted a few times. The chain carries TRBV5-4 and TRBJ2-7, with TRBD2 matching 8 bases. Looked up from germline, CDR1 is SGHNT and CDR2 is YYREEE (reference sequence). The CDR3 is made up of 13 amino acids. V gave up 2 bases and J gave up 4 bases; unmatched junction bases: 2. CDR3 region: CASSLAGVYEQYF. CDR3 nucleotides: TGTGCCAGCAGCTTAGCGGGGGTTTACGAGCAGTACTTC.

The chain has TRBV5-4 and TRBJ2-1, with 16 bases aligning to TRBD2. V gave up 4 bases and J gave up 7 bases; unmatched junction bases: 5. The germline V gene has CDR1 SGHNT and CDR2 YYREEE (reference sequence). CDR3 length equals 16 residues. The CDR3 coding sequence is TGTGCCAGCAGCCCTGGGACTAGCGGGGGGGTTAATGAGCAGTTCTTC. Its translation: CASSPGTSGGVNEQFF.

This chain links TRBV7-9 with TRBJ1-1; D ambiguous. V gave up 0 bases and J gave up 6 bases, with 11 bases separating them. The CDR3 runs to 14 residues. Germline V gives CDR1 SEHNR, CDR2 FQNEAQ (reference sequence). The CDR3 DNA reads as TGTGCCAGCAGCTTAGCGTCGACAATCCCTGAAGCTTTCTTT. This translates into CASSLASTIPEAFF.

The chain combines TRBV7-2 with TRBJ1-6, with D unresolved. The V end lost 1 base, the J end lost 0 bases, and 7 bases lay between the germline ends. Germline lookup yields CDR1 SGHTA and CDR2 FQGNSA. The CDR3 consists of 16 residues. In DNA form, the CDR3 reads TGTGCCAGCAGCTTAGTCGGGAGCTCCTATAATTCACCCCTCCACTTT. This encodes CASSLVGSSYNSPLHF.

V usage is TRBV2 and J usage is TRBJ2-2, with TRBD1 matching over 7 bases. The CDR3 is 15 residues long. Germline loops: CDR1 SNHLY, CDR2 FYNNEI. With V trimmed by 7 bases and J by 0 bases, 5 bases remained unmatched. In DNA, the CDR3 is TGTGCCAGCAACTGGGGACAGACGAACACCGGGGAGCTGTTTTTT. Protein product: CASNWGQTNTGELFF.

This chain connects TRBV11-2 to TRBJ1-2; TRBD1 matches 8 bases. This CDR3 is built from 14 residues. J gave up 2 bases and V 4 bases, and 3 bases lay outside the gene matches. Per germline, CDR1 SGHAT and CDR2 FQNNGV. The CDR3 DNA sequence: TGTGCCAGCAGCTCGACAGGGGACAACTATGGCTACACCTTC. Encoded protein: CASSSTGDNYGYTF.

The J gene is TRBJ1-1, the V gene TRBV29-1; 7 nucleotides align to TRBD1. The CDR3 is 12 amino acids. The V gene end was trimmed by 1 base and the J gene end by 9 bases; junction bases not matched to a gene: 5. The germline V gene has CDR1 SQVTM and CDR2 ANQGSEA. In DNA, the CDR3 is TGCAGCGTTGAAGCCCGGGACAGCAAAGCTTTCTTT. This codes for CSVEARDSKAFF.

This chain links TRBV7-2 with TRBJ1-2; no clear D. Germline assignment: CDR1 SGHTA and CDR2 FQGNSA. The V and J ends lost 5 bases and 13 bases respectively, with 17 bases between them. The CDR3 consists of 12 residues. In nucleotides, the CDR3 is TGTGCCAGCAGCGAAACAGCGACGGTCTGCACCTTC. Protein product: CASSETATVCTF.

In this sample, this clone turned up a few times. The gene calls are TRBV5-4 and TRBJ1-6, with a tentative D call TRBD1 (5 bases). The V gene's germline CDR1 is SGHNT and CDR2 YYREEE (reference sequence). Between the trimmed V and J ends, which lost 0 bases and 3 bases, there was a span of 13 bases. The CDR3 sequence is 17 residues long. The CDR3 is CASSLAGQSIYNSPLHF. CDR3 bases: TGTGCCAGCAGCTTGGCAGGGCAGTCCATCTATAATTCACCCCTCCACTTT.

The rearrangement uses TRBV30 and TRBJ1-2; possibly TRBD1 for D (6 bases). This CDR3 is 16 amino acids long. V was cut by 3 bases and J by 5 bases, with 22 bases left in between. In germline, CDR1 is GTSNPN, CDR2 SVGIG (reference sequence). Written as DNA, the CDR3 is TGTGCCTGGAGGAAGGCAGGGGCGGTTTTGCGGTATGGCTACACCTTC. Amino acid sequence: CAWRKAGAVLRYGYTF.

The chain carries TRBV9 and TRBJ2-3, with D possibly TRBD2 on 6 matching bases. Germline V gives CDR1 SGDLS, CDR2 YYNGEE. The CDR3 length is 14 residues. V lost 4 bases and J lost 3, with 12 bases in between. CDR3 bases: TGTGCCAGCAGCTTCGGACTACCTACAGATACGCAGTATTTT. It specifies CASSFGLPTDTQYF.

The genes are TRBV11-2 and TRBJ1-1; D is perhaps TRBD1 (5 bases). The CDR3 loop spans 13 amino acids. Germline CDR1 and CDR2: SGHAT and FQNNGV. The V end was cut by 5 bases, the J end by 4 bases, with 11 bases between. CDR3 loop: CASSARGLTEAFF. The DNA of the CDR3 is TGTGCCAGCAGCGCACGGGGCCTCACTGAAGCTTTCTTT.

The CDR3, as DNA: TGTGCCAGCAGCCAAGTGAACAGGGGGTGGACTGAAGCTTTCTTT. Its protein product is CASSQVNRGWTEAFF. This sequence joins TRBV4-2 and TRBJ1-1; 8 bases are a match to TRBD1. The CDR3 spans 15 residues. The germline gives CDR1 LGHNA, CDR2 YNFKEQ. With V trimmed by 1 base and J by 5 bases, 6 bases remained unmatched.

The V call is TRBV5-1, the J call TRBJ2-3; perhaps TRBD1 as D (8 bases). Germline loops: CDR1 SGHRS, CDR2 YFSETQ. Trimming left V 4 bases short and J 9 bases short, with 15 bases between. The length of the CDR3 is 13 residues. CDR3 sequence: CASSGGQGGTQYF. DNA for the CDR3: TGCGCCAGCAGCGGCGGACAGGGAGGGACGCAGTATTTT.